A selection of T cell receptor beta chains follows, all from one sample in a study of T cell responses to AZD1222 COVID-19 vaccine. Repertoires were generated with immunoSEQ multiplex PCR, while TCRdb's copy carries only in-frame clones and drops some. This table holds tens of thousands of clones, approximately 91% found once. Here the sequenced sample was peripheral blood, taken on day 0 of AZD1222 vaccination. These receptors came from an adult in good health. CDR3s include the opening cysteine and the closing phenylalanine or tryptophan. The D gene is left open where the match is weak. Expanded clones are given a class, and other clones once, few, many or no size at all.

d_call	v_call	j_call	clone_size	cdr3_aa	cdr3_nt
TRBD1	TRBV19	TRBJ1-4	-	CASSIRRDRVEKLFF	TGTGCCAGTAGTATAAGGAGGGACAGGGTCGAAAAACTGTTTTTT
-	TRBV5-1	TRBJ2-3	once	CASSLSGTSTDTQYF	TGCGCCAGCAGCTTGTCAGGTACTAGCACAGATACGCAGTATTTT
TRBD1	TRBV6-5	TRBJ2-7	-	CASKSGTGIDEQYF	TGTGCCAGCAAGTCCGGGACAGGGATCGACGAGCAGTACTTC
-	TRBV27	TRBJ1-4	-	CASSSRGRFNEKLFF	TGTGCCAGCAGTAGCAGGGGCCGATTTAATGAAAAACTGTTTTTT
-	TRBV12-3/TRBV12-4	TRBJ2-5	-	CASSPQETQYF	TGTGCCAGCAGTCCCCAAGAGACCCAGTACTTC
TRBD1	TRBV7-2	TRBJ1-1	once	CASSANQGATEAFF	TGTGCCAGCTCTGCTAACCAGGGGGCTACTGAAGCTTTCTTT
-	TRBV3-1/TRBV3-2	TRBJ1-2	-	CASSQRTSAASGYTF	TGTGCCAGCAGCCAGCGGACCTCAGCCGCCTCTGGCTACACCTTC
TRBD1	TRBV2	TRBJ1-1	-	CASTPLKIGGASTEAFF	TGTGCCAGCACCCCTCTAAAGATAGGGGGCGCGTCCACTGAAGCTTTCTTT
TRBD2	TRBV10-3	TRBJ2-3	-	CAISEASGGAYRDTQYF	TGTGCCATCAGTGAGGCTAGCGGGGGGGCGTATAGAGATACGCAGTATTTT
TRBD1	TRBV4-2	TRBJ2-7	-	CASSHRGQGHEQYF	TGTGCCAGCAGCCACAGGGGACAGGGGCACGAGCAGTACTTC
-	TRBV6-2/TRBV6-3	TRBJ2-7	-	CASSLTRGHRSSYEQYF	TGTGCCAGCAGTCTGACGCGCGGACACCGAAGCTCCTACGAGCAGTACTTC
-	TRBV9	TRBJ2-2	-	CASTPIGRGNTGELFF	TGTGCCAGCACCCCGATAGGGCGGGGCAACACCGGGGAGCTGTTTTTT
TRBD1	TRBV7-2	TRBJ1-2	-	CASSLDTGGYGYTF	TGTGCCAGCAGCTTAGATACAGGGGGCTATGGCTACACCTTC
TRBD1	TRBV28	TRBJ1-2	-	CASNDRARGYTF	TGTGCCAGCAATGACAGGGCGCGGGGCTACACCTTC
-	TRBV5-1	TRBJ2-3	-	CASSLGREIADTQYF	TGCGCCAGCAGCTTGGGTCGGGAGATTGCAGATACGCAGTATTTT
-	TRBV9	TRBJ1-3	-	CASSRSFAGNTIYF	TGTGCCAGCAGCAGGAGTTTTGCTGGAAACACCATATATTTT
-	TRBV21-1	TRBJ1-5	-	CASSPDHRSRNQPQHF	TGTGCCAGCAGCCCTGACCATCGAAGTCGCAATCAGCCCCAGCATTTT